These 22 T cell receptor beta chains originate from one sample sequenced in a study of control samples from healthy donors and cancer patients. Here immunoSEQ multiplex PCR was the method, and the copy in TCRdb shows in-frame clones only, minus some. The sample has a few hundred thousand clones, around 90% seen once. The source material was PBMCs. Receptors originate from a middle-aged man with head and neck cancer.

In this sample, this clone turned up once. The chain combines TRBV19 with TRBJ2-7, with 8 bases matching TRBD2. Germline V gives CDR1 LNHDA, CDR2 SQIVND (reference sequence). Trimming took 6 bases from V and 9 from J; bases not matched to a gene: 10. The CDR3 length is 13 residues. CDR3 DNA: TGTGCCAGTAGCCCGGACGGGGGGGGAACGCAGTACTTC. It yields the protein CASSPDGGGTQYF. The full variable domain, completed using reference TRBV19 and TRBJ2-7, is DGGITQSPKYLFRKEGQNVTLSCEQNLNHDAMYWYRQDPGQGLRLIYYSQIVNDFQKGDIAEGYSVSREKKESFPLTVTSAQKNPTAFYLCASSPDGGGTQYFGPGTRLTVT.

The V and J genes are TRBV25-1 and TRBJ2-7, with TRBD1 matching 7 bases. The CDR3 sequence is 14 residues long. CDR1 is MGHDK, CDR2 SYGVNS, per germline. The J segment lost 4 bases and the V segment lost 6 bases, leaving 9 bases of the junction unmatched. The CDR3 DNA sequence: TGTGCCAGCAGCGAGGGACAGCTTTTGTACGAGCAGTACTTC. It is translated as CASSEGQLLYEQYF.

This clone was counted only a few times. This chain links TRBV6-1 with TRBJ1-4, with a possible D match to TRBD1 (5 bases). The CDR3 sequence is 14 residues long. The V end lost 2 bases, the J end lost 7 bases, and 11 bases lay between the germline ends. CDR1 and CDR2 (germline): MNHNS, SASEGT. The CDR3 sequence: CASSEQVGGEKLFF. CDR3 coding DNA: TGTGCCAGCAGTGAACAGGTTGGGGGTGAAAAACTGTTTTTT.

The V gene is TRBV6-5, the J gene TRBJ1-4; D gene ambiguous. With 6 bases removed from V and 4 bases from J, the gap between germline ends came to 6 bases. The CDR3 extends over 12 amino acids. The germline CDR1 and CDR2 sequences are MNHEY and SVGAGI. In DNA form, the CDR3 reads TGTGCCAGCAGGTACAGTAATGAAAAACTGTTTTTT. Translation gives CASRYSNEKLFF.

The sample holds one count of this clone. The chain is built from TRBV9 and TRBJ2-2; no reliable D call. The V gene's germline CDR1 is SGDLS and CDR2 YYNGEE. V lost 0 bases to trimming and J lost 1 base, with 4 bases between them. There are 14 residues in the CDR3. As DNA, the CDR3 is TGTGCCAGCAGCGTAGTCCTGAACACCGGGGAGCTGTTTTTT. Translated: CASSVVLNTGELFF.

This chain uses TRBV11-2 with TRBJ2-1, with D unresolved. Germline V lookup: CDR1 SGHAT, CDR2 FQNNGV. CDR3 length equals 14 residues. The germline V and J ends were trimmed by 4 bases and 4 bases, with 11 bases remaining between them. The CDR3 sequence is CASSYPGPYNEQFF. The CDR3 DNA sequence: TGTGCCAGCAGCTATCCCGGACCTTACAATGAGCAGTTCTTC.

This rearrangement joins TRBV5-1 to TRBJ2-5; D possibly matches TRBD1 or TRBD2 (6 bases each). This CDR3 is built from 17 residues. Per the germline V gene, CDR1 is SGHRS and CDR2 is YFSETQ. The V end was cut by 3 bases, the J end by 5 bases, with 23 bases between. This chain's CDR3 is CASSSRSRQGRMETQYF. The DNA of the CDR3 is TGCGCCAGCAGCTCCAGATCCCGGCAGGGGAGGATGGAGACCCAGTACTTC.

The chain combines TRBV30 with TRBJ2-1; tentatively, D is TRBD1 or TRBD2 (6 bases each). V lost 5 bases and J lost 8, with 19 bases in between. Germline lookup yields CDR1 GTSNPN and CDR2 SVGIG (reference sequence). The CDR3 is 14 residues long. CDR3 amino acids: CAWGRRGSGDEQFF. The DNA for the CDR3 is TGTGCCTGGGGGAGGAGGGGGAGTGGTGATGAGCAGTTCTTC.

The chain carries TRBV25-1 and TRBJ2-7; TRBD1 or TRBD2 may be the D gene (5 bases each). The CDR3 spans 12 residues. V lost 7 bases and J 5 bases, leaving 12 bases between the germline ends. Germline assignment: CDR1 MGHDK and CDR2 SYGVNS. The CDR3 nucleotides are TGTGCCAGCACTGGGGGTGGAAACGAGCAGTACTTC. This codes for CASTGGGNEQYF.

The chain couples TRBV28 to TRBJ1-1; D gene ambiguous. In germline, CDR1 is MDHEN, CDR2 SYDVKM. The CDR3 is made up of 14 amino acids. V lost 3 bases and J lost 6, with 14 bases in between. CDR3 protein: CASSFRVGRPEAFF. The CDR3 nucleotides are TGTGCCAGCAGTTTCCGGGTCGGGAGGCCTGAAGCTTTCTTT.

The V call is TRBV28, the J call TRBJ1-5, with 11 bases matching TRBD1. The CDR3 has 16 residues. From germline, CDR1 is MDHEN and CDR2 SYDVKM. The ends lost 6 bases at V and 1 base at J; junction bases unmatched: 5. This CDR3 reads CASSTGTGGSNQPQHF. For the CDR3, the DNA is TGTGCCAGCAGCACCGGGACAGGGGGGAGCAATCAGCCCCAGCATTTT.

This clone was seen a handful of times. The chain is built from TRBV11-2 and TRBJ1-5; the D is unclear. Trimming removed 5 bases at V and 0 bases at J, with 17 bases between. Germline CDR1 SGHAT, CDR2 FQNNGV. The CDR3 sequence is 17 residues long. In DNA form, the CDR3 reads TGTGCCAGCAGCCTGGATGGAAAGTGGAATAGCAATCAGCCCCAGCATTTT. Protein product: CASSLDGKWNSNQPQHF.

The chain has TRBV5-1 and TRBJ2-3; 8 bases line up with TRBD2. This CDR3 has 17 amino acids. V was clipped by 4 bases and J by 2 bases; unmatched bases: 12. Germline V lookup: CDR1 SGHRS, CDR2 YFSETQ. The chain's CDR3 is CASSDPMAGGFTDTQYF. The CDR3 DNA reads as TGCGCCAGCAGCGACCCCATGGCGGGGGGTTTCACAGATACGCAGTATTTT.

The V call is TRBV4-2, the J call TRBJ2-7, with a possible D match to TRBD1 (5 bases). The CDR3 totals 16 residues. Germline CDR1 LGHNA, CDR2 YNFKEQ. V lost 1 base and J 1 base, leaving 14 bases between the germline ends. The CDR3 sequence is CASSQGQQSFSYEQYF. CDR3 DNA: TGTGCCAGCAGCCAAGGACAGCAATCTTTTTCCTACGAGCAGTACTTC.

The chain employs TRBV15 and TRBJ2-1; TRBD1 matches at 7 bases. There are 16 residues in the CDR3. Germline loops: CDR1 LNHNV, CDR2 YYDKDF (reference sequence). J lost 0 bases, V lost 5 bases, and 7 bases had no gene match. The CDR3, as DNA: TGTGCCACCAGCCCTACAGGGGCGAGCTCCTACAATGAGCAGTTCTTC. The encoded protein is CATSPTGASSYNEQFF.

V and J are TRBV2 and TRBJ1-5; TRBD1 agrees at 7 bases. Germline V gene sequence: CDR1 SNHLY, CDR2 FYNNEI. Trimming removed 8 bases from V and 7 bases from J; junction bases left unmatched: 11. The length of the CDR3 is 14 residues. The DNA of the CDR3 is TGTGCCAGCGGGGGGGGGACAGAGAGGCAGCCCCAGCATTTT. It is translated as CASGGGTERQPQHF.

The genes are TRBV19 and TRBJ1-6, with 8 bases identical to TRBD1. This CDR3 spans 13 amino acids. With 5 bases clipped from V and 11 bases from J, the junction kept 5 bases outside the gene matches. Germline CDR1 reads LNHDA; CDR2 reads SQIVND (reference sequence). Written as DNA, the CDR3 is TGTGCCAGTAGTCCAGGGGGCTTAACACCCCTCCACTTT. This translates into CASSPGGLTPLHF. Based on the CDR3 plus reference TRBV19 and TRBJ1-6, the full variable domain is DGGITQSPKYLFRKEGQNVTLSCEQNLNHDAMYWYRQDPGQGLRLIYYSQIVNDFQKGDIAEGYSVSREKKESFPLTVTSAQKNPTAFYLCASSPGGLTPLHFGNGTRLTVT.

The V call is TRBV11-2, the J call TRBJ1-5; D remains ambiguous. The CDR3 loop spans 15 amino acids. CDR1 SGHAT and CDR2 FQNNGV come from the germline V gene. Trimming cost V 0 bases and J 2 bases, with 8 bases left between them. As DNA, the CDR3 is TGTGCCAGCAGCTTAGATCGAGGCGGCAATCAGCCCCAGCATTTT. Its protein is CASSLDRGGNQPQHF. The full variable domain, completed using reference TRBV11-2 and TRBJ1-5, is EAGVAQSPRYKIIEKRQSVAFWCNPISGHATLYWYQQILGQGPKLLIQFQNNGVVDDSQLPKDRFSAERLKGVDSTLKIQPAKLEDSAVYLCASSLDRGGNQPQHFGDGTRLSIL.

This clone was picked up a small number of times. The chain combines TRBV30 with TRBJ2-7, with D hard to call. V was pared by 1 base and J by 4 bases, with 11 bases between. This CDR3 is 13 amino acids long. Germline CDR1 reads GTSNPN; CDR2 reads SVGIG (reference sequence). The CDR3 DNA reads as TGTGCCTGGAGTGGGGCGAAAATTTACGAGCAGTACTTC. It specifies CAWSGAKIYEQYF.

V usage is TRBV9 and J usage is TRBJ2-7, with 7 nucleotides matching TRBD2. The germline CDR1 and CDR2 sequences are SGDLS and YYNGEE. The J segment lost 5 bases and the V segment lost 0 bases, leaving 8 bases of the junction unmatched. The CDR3 consists of 15 residues. CDR3 sequence reads: CASSVVAGGDNEQYF. The CDR3 nucleotides read TGTGCCAGCAGCGTAGTAGCGGGCGGTGACAACGAGCAGTACTTC.

The chain combines TRBV27 with TRBJ1-2; D gene unclear. Germline lookup yields CDR1 MNHEY and CDR2 SMNVEV (reference sequence). V was shortened by 5 bases and J by 8 bases, with 15 bases between the two germline ends. The CDR3 covers 13 residues. The DNA of the CDR3 is TGTGCCAGCAGTCCCCTGGTGGGTGAGGGCTACACCTTC. Protein sequence: CASSPLVGEGYTF.

The chain has TRBV10-3 and TRBJ1-2; D not resolved. There are 12 residues in the CDR3. Germline V gene data show CDR1 as ENHRY and CDR2 as SYGVKD. The ends were cut back, 7 bases at V and 2 bases at J, with 8 bases in the middle. CDR3 loop: CAIKTGNYGYTF. The CDR3 DNA reads TGTGCCATCAAAACGGGGAACTATGGCTACACCTTC.